A selection of T cell receptor beta chains follows, all from one sample in a study of shared clonotypes between healthy human individuals. Sequenced by immunoSEQ multiplex PCR; TCRdb stores in-frame clones only, minus some. The sample includes 450,000 to 500,000 clones, roughly 85% of them seen just once. Sequencing input: PBMCs. The source is a woman in her forties in good health. Some clones in this sample may be carry-over from other donors' samples. Each CDR3 is given with its conserved first and last residue. Fields, in order: J gene, V gene, clone size, CDR3 protein. Clone size appears in some rows only: once, few, many, or a class for an expanded clone.

J gene: TRBJ1-2
V gene: TRBV5-1
clone size: -
CDR3 protein: CASSQGQTIYGYTF

J gene: TRBJ2-7
V gene: TRBV11-2
clone size: few
CDR3 protein: CASSLPSGRYEQYF

J gene: TRBJ1-1
V gene: TRBV4-3
clone size: -
CDR3 protein: CASSLPGRSTEAFF

J gene: TRBJ2-7
V gene: TRBV7-6
clone size: -
CDR3 protein: CASSPGTDYEQYF

J gene: TRBJ2-5
V gene: TRBV28
clone size: -
CDR3 protein: CASSAPAAQQETQYF

J gene: TRBJ2-3
V gene: TRBV7-3
clone size: once
CDR3 protein: CASSLGLAGGYIAQYF

J gene: TRBJ1-5
V gene: TRBV28
clone size: -
CDR3 protein: CASSTGQGVKPQHF

J gene: TRBJ2-5
V gene: TRBV6-5
clone size: -
CDR3 protein: CASSYSTQETQYF

J gene: TRBJ1-1
V gene: TRBV5-1
clone size: -
CDR3 protein: CASSEPGQGRTEAFF

J gene: TRBJ2-7
V gene: TRBV7-8
clone size: -
CDR3 protein: CASSLGTGHYEQYF

J gene: TRBJ2-2
V gene: TRBV5-6
clone size: -
CDR3 protein: CASSLGGQFTGELFF

J gene: TRBJ1-2
V gene: TRBV30
clone size: -
CDR3 protein: CAWSVHSELGYTF

J gene: TRBJ1-5
V gene: TRBV6-6
clone size: -
CDR3 protein: CASSYSGQPQHF

J gene: TRBJ1-4
V gene: TRBV15
clone size: few
CDR3 protein: CATSRDLGEKLFF

J gene: TRBJ2-3
V gene: TRBV11-2
clone size: once
CDR3 protein: CASSLAGGRSTDTQYF

J gene: TRBJ2-3
V gene: TRBV7-2
clone size: -
CDR3 protein: CASSLGTSGSPPYF

J gene: TRBJ2-7
V gene: TRBV27
clone size: -
CDR3 protein: CASRPGPGLAGYEQYF